Listed below are T cell receptor beta chains from one sample, sequenced in a study of blood T cell repertoires in COVID-19. Clones were sequenced by immunoSEQ multiplex PCR, and TCRdb holds only the in-frame ones, with some missing. The table has about 210,000 clones, around 80% seen once. Input material: peripheral blood. The source of these receptors is a woman aged 50 to 60 with acute or convalescent COVID-19. CDR3s include the opening cysteine and the closing phenylalanine or tryptophan. D genes are given only for firm matches. Size is omitted from some rows. Given values are once, few, many or a class for expanded clones.

d_call,clone_size,v_call,j_call,cdr3_nt,cdr3_aa
TRBD1,NA,TRBV4-2,TRBJ2-1,TGTGCCAGCAGCCAGACCGGGACAGGGGGCTTGGATGAGCAGTTCTTC,CASSQTGTGGLDEQFF
TRBD1,NA,TRBV9,TRBJ1-6,TGTGCCAGCAGCGGACGGGACAGGGGAAATTCACCCCTCCACTTT,CASSGRDRGNSPLHF
TRBD1,NA,TRBV19,TRBJ1-6,TGTGCCAGTAGTTCGAATACAGGGGAACGGAATTCACCCCTCCACTTT,CASSSNTGERNSPLHF
TRBD1,NA,TRBV5-1,TRBJ2-1,TGCGCCAGCAGCTTGGTAAGACAGGGGACCTACAATGAGCAGTTCTTC,CASSLVRQGTYNEQFF
NA,NA,TRBV12-3/TRBV12-4,TRBJ2-1,TGTGCCAGCAGTTCCCACTACAATGAGCAGTTCTTC,CASSSHYNEQFF
NA,NA,TRBV30,TRBJ1-5,TGTGCCTGGAGTCCCCCGGGACACCTCAATCAGCCCCAGCATTTT,CAWSPPGHLNQPQHF
TRBD1,NA,TRBV15,TRBJ1-2,TGTGCCACCAGCAGAGCTACGGTCGACAGGGACCCTGGCTACACCTTC,CATSRATVDRDPGYTF
NA,NA,TRBV6-5,TRBJ2-3,TGTGCCAGCAGTCGCACTTCTGAGGGAGATACGCAGTATTTT,CASSRTSEGDTQYF
TRBD1,NA,TRBV5-1,TRBJ2-7,TGCGCCAGCAGCCGGTTCTCGGACAGGGCTATCGACGAGCAGTACTTC,CASSRFSDRAIDEQYF
NA,NA,TRBV5-6,TRBJ1-2,TGTGCCAGCAGCTTGGAGAGGGGGACTAACTATGGCTACACCTTC,CASSLERGTNYGYTF
TRBD2,NA,TRBV4-1,TRBJ2-1,TGCGCCAGCAGCCTTACGGGACTAGCGGGAACAGATGAGCAGTTCTTC,CASSLTGLAGTDEQFF
TRBD2,NA,TRBV19,TRBJ2-1,TGTGCCAGTAGTATAACTAGCGGGAGGCTCGATGAGCAGTTCTTC,CASSITSGRLDEQFF
NA,NA,TRBV7-3,TRBJ2-2,TGTGCCAGCAGCTTAAATCGTCTAGGCACCGGGGAGCTGTTTTTT,CASSLNRLGTGELFF
TRBD1,NA,TRBV18,TRBJ1-1,TGTGCCAGCTCACCACCCGACAGGGGGCGGAACATGAACACTGAAGCTTTCTTT,CASSPPDRGRNMNTEAFF
TRBD2,once,TRBV7-3,TRBJ2-1,TGTGCCAGCAGCCCGGGGGGTGCCTCCTACAATGAGCAGTTCTTC,CASSPGGASYNEQFF
NA,NA,TRBV7-3,TRBJ2-6,TGTGCCAGCAGCTTACTTACTTCTGGGGCCAACGTCCTGACTTTC,CASSLLTSGANVLTF
TRBD1,NA,TRBV9,TRBJ1-3,TGTGCCAGCAGCTATCTTAAGCGTAAGACGAGGGGGCTGACCGGAAACACCATATATTTT,CASSYLKRKTRGLTGNTIYF
NA,NA,TRBV19,TRBJ2-5,TGTGCCAGTAGTAACCCACAGGGTCAAGAGACCCAGTACTTC,CASSNPQGQETQYF
TRBD2,once,TRBV5-1,TRBJ2-5,TGCGCCAGCAGAGGAAGGACTAGCGGGAGGGCCGAGACCCAGTACTTC,CASRGRTSGRAETQYF
NA,once,TRBV27,TRBJ2-7,TGTGCCAGCAGTTTGTCGCGGGGGCAGGCCTACGAGCAGTACTTC,CASSLSRGQAYEQYF
NA,few,TRBV11-3,TRBJ2-3,TGTGCCAGCAGCTTGGGGCCCCCGACAGTCACAGATACGCAGTATTTT,CASSLGPPTVTDTQYF
TRBD2,NA,TRBV27,TRBJ2-7,TGTGCCAGCAGCCGACGCGGGAGGAATCCCCCCTACGAGCAGTACTTC,CASSRRGRNPPYEQYF
NA,NA,TRBV5-6,TRBJ2-1,TGTGCCAGCAGCTTAAGGAGGGTTAGAAATGAGCAGTTCTTC,CASSLRRVRNEQFF
NA,NA,TRBV4-2,TRBJ2-7,TGTGCCAGCAGCCCCCAAAGACAGGTTGTCCACGAGCAGTACTTC,CASSPQRQVVHEQYF
TRBD1,once,TRBV28,TRBJ2-7,TGTGCCAGCAGCTCCCTCCGGGACAGGGGGCCTTACGAGCAGTACTTC,CASSSLRDRGPYEQYF
TRBD2,NA,TRBV28,TRBJ2-1,TGTGCCAGCAGTTTAACTAGCGGGAGGTGGGGGGAGCAGTTCTTC,CASSLTSGRWGEQFF
NA,NA,TRBV14,TRBJ2-7,TGTGCCAGCAGCCAAGGACATTCAGGATACGAGCAGTACTTC,CASSQGHSGYEQYF
NA,NA,TRBV7-2,TRBJ2-1,TGTGCCAGCAGCCTTAACCTACCTCCCTCCTACAATGAGCAGTTCTTC,CASSLNLPPSYNEQFF
TRBD1,NA,TRBV3-1/TRBV3-2,TRBJ2-7,TGTGCCAGCAGTGACAGGGGGGCGTACGAGCAGTACTTC,CASSDRGAYEQYF
TRBD1,NA,TRBV28,TRBJ2-7,TGTGCCAGCAGGTTGTCCTTAGGGACAGGGGGAGAGCAGTACTTC,CASRLSLGTGGEQYF
NA,NA,TRBV6-5,TRBJ2-5,TGTGCCAGCAGTCCTTTGACAGGGAGGGAGACCCAGTACTTC,CASSPLTGRETQYF
NA,NA,TRBV7-3,TRBJ2-2,TGTGCCAGCAGCTCGCTAGCGTCGGGGGAGCTGTTTTTT,CASSSLASGELFF
NA,NA,TRBV19,TRBJ2-3,TGTGCCAGTAGTATTGGTCCCCAGACACGGAAAAGCACAGATACGCAGTATTTT,CASSIGPQTRKSTDTQYF
NA,once,TRBV3-1/TRBV3-2,TRBJ1-3,TGTGCCAGCAGCCAAGATGCTGAGGGCACCATATATTTT,CASSQDAEGTIYF
TRBD1,few,TRBV12-3/TRBV12-4,TRBJ1-2,TGTGCCAGCAGCCCGGACAGGTACTATGGCTACACCTTC,CASSPDRYYGYTF
TRBD2,NA,TRBV5-4,TRBJ2-3,TGTGCTTTGGGGGCTAGCGGGAGTGGGGCAGATACGCAGTATTTT,CALGASGSGADTQYF
TRBD1,NA,TRBV5-6,TRBJ2-3,TGTGCCAGCAGTCCCGTCAGGGGGGATACGCAGTATTTT,CASSPVRGDTQYF
NA,NA,TRBV7-2,TRBJ2-1,TGTGCCAGCAGCTTAGTAAGAGCGGGCCAGTTCTTC,CASSLVRAGQFF
TRBD2,once,TRBV5-1,TRBJ2-5,TGCGCCAGCAGCTTGGATGGCGGGAGGGTGATAGAGACCCAGTACTTC,CASSLDGGRVIETQYF
TRBD2,NA,TRBV19,TRBJ2-2,TGTGCCAGTAGTAAGGGGGGACTAGCGGATAACACCGGGGAGCTGTTTTTT,CASSKGGLADNTGELFF
TRBD1,NA,TRBV7-2,TRBJ2-6,TGTGCCAGCAGCTTTGACAGGACAGGGACCTCGGGTTTC,CASSFDRTGTSGF
NA,NA,TRBV4-1,TRBJ2-1,TGCGCCAGCAGCCAGAAGGACGGGCGGGTTAGCTCCTACAATGAGCAGTTCTTC,CASSQKDGRVSSYNEQFF
TRBD1,NA,TRBV28,TRBJ1-2,TGTGCCAGCAGTTTCGGACAGGGGGTAGGCTACACCTTC,CASSFGQGVGYTF
NA,NA,TRBV6-5,TRBJ2-1,TGTGCCTCAACCCGGGGGAACAACAATGAGCAGTTCTTC,CASTRGNNNEQFF
NA,NA,TRBV27,TRBJ2-1,TGTGCCAGCAGTCCCCTCAGTCGCCTTTACAATGAGCAGTTCTTC,CASSPLSRLYNEQFF
TRBD1,NA,TRBV19,TRBJ1-5,TGTGCCAGTAGTATAGGATGGACAGGACCCGGGTTTTGGGATCAGCCCCAGCATTTT,CASSIGWTGPGFWDQPQHF
TRBD2,NA,TRBV6-5,TRBJ2-3,TGTGCCAGCTACCCGGTGGGAGGGCCCGATACGCAGTATTTT,CASYPVGGPDTQYF
NA,NA,TRBV19,TRBJ2-2,TGTGCCAGTCGGAGGGTGGCCGGGGAGCTGTTTTTT,CASRRVAGELFF
NA,NA,TRBV29-1,TRBJ2-2,TGCAGCGTTGAAGGGCAGTCGGAGCTGTTTTTT,CSVEGQSELFF
TRBD1,NA,TRBV24-1,TRBJ1-2,TGTGCCACCAGTGACACCGGGACAGGGACCCCACTAACCAACTATGGCTACACCTTC,CATSDTGTGTPLTNYGYTF
NA,once,TRBV24-1,TRBJ2-3,TGTGCCACCAGTGACCCTACTAGAGATACGCAGTATTTT,CATSDPTRDTQYF
TRBD2,NA,TRBV28,TRBJ2-4,TGTGCCAGCCGAGACGGGGGGGCTCAAAACATTCAGTACTTC,CASRDGGAQNIQYF
NA,NA,TRBV19,TRBJ2-4,TGTGCCAGTAGTACGGGGTACAATGACATTCAGTACTTC,CASSTGYNDIQYF
NA,once,TRBV27,TRBJ2-1,TGTGCCAGCAGTCCCCCCCGACTAGTCCTCAACAATGAGCAGTTCTTC,CASSPPRLVLNNEQFF
NA,NA,TRBV27,TRBJ2-1,TGTGCCAGCAGTCCGGGACTTTCCTACAATGAGCAGTTCTTC,CASSPGLSYNEQFF
NA,once,TRBV19,TRBJ2-1,TGTGCCAGTAGCCAACAGGGTTACAATGAGCAGTTCTTC,CASSQQGYNEQFF
TRBD2,once,TRBV30,TRBJ2-1,TGTGCCTGGACTCAGGGCAGCGGGAGGTACAATGAGCAGTTCTTC,CAWTQGSGRYNEQFF